This T cell receptor beta chain was recorded in a study of T cells in Graves' hyperthyroidism and ophthalmopathy. This CDR3 region has 17 residues. Germline loops: CDR1 SGHRS, CDR2 YFSETQ. V lost 4 bases to trimming and J lost 1 base; unmatched junction nucleotides: 11. Amplified TCR beta CDR3 regions derived from RNA transcripts. The primer set for the first-round RT-PCR of the TCR CDR3 was HTBI. TCRdb re-analysed the multiplex PCR reads in MiXCR, keeping a single row per CDR3 protein. Seen here are 500,000 to 600,000 distinct CDR3 sequences, 20% observed once, and the top ten hold less than 55%. This TCR came from a man in his forties or fifties with Graves' ophthalmopathy. The sample taken for sequencing was blood. The rearrangement uses TRBV5-1 and TRBJ2-5, with 9 positions matching TRBD1. The CDR3 DNA reads as TGCGCCAGCAGCCTGTCGTTACAGGGGGCCGTCCAAGAGACCCAGTACTTC. This sequence encodes CASSLSLQGAVQETQYF.